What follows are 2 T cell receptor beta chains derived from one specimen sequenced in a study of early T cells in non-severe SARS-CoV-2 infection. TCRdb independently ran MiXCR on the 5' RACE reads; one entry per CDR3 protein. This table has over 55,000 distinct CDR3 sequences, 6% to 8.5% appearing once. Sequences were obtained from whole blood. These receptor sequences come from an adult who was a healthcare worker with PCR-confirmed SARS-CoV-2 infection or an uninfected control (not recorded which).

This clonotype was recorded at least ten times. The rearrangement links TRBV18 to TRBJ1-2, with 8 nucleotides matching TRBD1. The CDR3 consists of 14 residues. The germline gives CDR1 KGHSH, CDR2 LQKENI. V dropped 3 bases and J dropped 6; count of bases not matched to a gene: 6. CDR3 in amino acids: CASSPGQGADGYTF. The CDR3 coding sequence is TGTGCCAGCTCACCTGGGCAGGGGGCTGATGGCTACACCTTC.

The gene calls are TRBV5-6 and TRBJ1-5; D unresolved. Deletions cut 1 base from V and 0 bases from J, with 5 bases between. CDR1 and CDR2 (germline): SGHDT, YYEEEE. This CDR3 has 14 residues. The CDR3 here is CASSLSSSNQPQHF. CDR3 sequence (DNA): TGTGCCAGCAGCTTGTCCTCTAGCAATCAGCCCCAGCATTTT.